The clone carrying this TCR beta chain has just a few counts. A much larger clone is a single base away; this may be a read error. Regarding time point: pre-sensitization, week 0. Treatment described: therapeutic diphenylcyclopropenone sensitization with weekly scalp DPC. The sample is drawn from a study of human T cells and chemical hapten exposure. CDR3 length: 13 amino acids. Germline V gene lookup returns CDR1 SQVTM and CDR2 ANQGSEA. TCRdb reprocessed the RACE reads via MiXCR and lists one record per CDR3 protein. The sample holds some 330,000 distinct CDR3 sequences, 5.5% seen once. V is TRBV29-1 and J is TRBJ2-3, with D possibly TRBD2 on 6 matching bases. The sample in question was whole blood, obtained in connection with sensitization to the hapten diphenylcyclopropenone (DPC). This TCR derives from a young woman with alopecia areata. Some clones in this sample may be carry-over from other donors' samples. The CDR3 region is CSVDRRGTDTQFF. The CDR3 coding sequence is TGCAGCGTTGACCGGAGGGGCACAGATACGCAGTTTTTT.